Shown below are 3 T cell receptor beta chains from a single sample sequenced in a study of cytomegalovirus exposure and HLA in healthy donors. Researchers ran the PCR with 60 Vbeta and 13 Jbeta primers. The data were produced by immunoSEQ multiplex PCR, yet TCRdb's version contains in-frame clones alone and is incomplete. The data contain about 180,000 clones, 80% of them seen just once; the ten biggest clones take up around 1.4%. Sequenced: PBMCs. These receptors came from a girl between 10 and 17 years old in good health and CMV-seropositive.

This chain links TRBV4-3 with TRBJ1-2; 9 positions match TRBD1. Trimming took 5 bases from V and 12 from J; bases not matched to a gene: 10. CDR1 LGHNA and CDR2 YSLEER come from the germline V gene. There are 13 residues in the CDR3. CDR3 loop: CASSSAGTGSNTF. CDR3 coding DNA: TGCGCCAGCAGCTCGGCCGGGACAGGGTCCAACACCTTC.

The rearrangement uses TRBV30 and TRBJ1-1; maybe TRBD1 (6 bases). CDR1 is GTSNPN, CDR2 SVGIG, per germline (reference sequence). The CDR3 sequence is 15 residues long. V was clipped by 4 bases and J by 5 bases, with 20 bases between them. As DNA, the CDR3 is TGTGCCTGGACACAGGGCGCCCGAACGAGGACTGAAGCTTTCTTT. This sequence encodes CAWTQGARTRTEAFF.

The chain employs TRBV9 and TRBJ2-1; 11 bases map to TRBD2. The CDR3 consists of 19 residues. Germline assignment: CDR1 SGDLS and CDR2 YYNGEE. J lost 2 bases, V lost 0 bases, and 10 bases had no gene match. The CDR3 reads CASSVEDWTSGRTYNEQFF. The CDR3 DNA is TGTGCCAGCAGCGTAGAGGACTGGACTAGCGGGCGAACCTACAATGAGCAGTTCTTC.